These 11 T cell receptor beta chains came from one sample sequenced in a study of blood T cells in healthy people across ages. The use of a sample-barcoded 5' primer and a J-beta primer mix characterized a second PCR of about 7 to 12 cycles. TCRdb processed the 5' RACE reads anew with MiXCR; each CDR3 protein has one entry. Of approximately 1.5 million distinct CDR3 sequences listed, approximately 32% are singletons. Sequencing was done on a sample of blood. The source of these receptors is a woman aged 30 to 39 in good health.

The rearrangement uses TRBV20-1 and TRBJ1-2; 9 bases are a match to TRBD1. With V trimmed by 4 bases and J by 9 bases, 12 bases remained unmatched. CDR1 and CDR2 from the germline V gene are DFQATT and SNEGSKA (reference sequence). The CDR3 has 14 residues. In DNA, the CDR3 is TGCAGTGCTAAACTGGGACAGGGAGGGAACAGCTACACCTTC. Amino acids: CSAKLGQGGNSYTF.

CDR3 sequence reads: CNPYDERSQPQHF. CDR3 nucleotides: TGCAATCCCTACGACGAGAGGTCTCAGCCCCAGCATTTT. The rearrangement uses TRBV20-1 and TRBJ1-5; no clear D. There are 13 residues in the CDR3. Germline CDR1 reads DFQATT; CDR2 reads SNEGSKA (reference sequence).

The CDR3 is CASSLGTAEKQYF. The CDR3 DNA reads TGTGCCAGCAGCTTAGGTACCGCGGAAAAACAGTACTTC. V gene TRBV11-2 combines with J gene TRBJ2-7, with D hard to call. The CDR3 spans 13 residues. Trimming removed 1 base from V and 10 bases from J, with 14 bases in between. The germline gives CDR1 SGHAT, CDR2 FQNNGV. Drawing the rest from reference TRBV11-2 and TRBJ2-7, the complete variable domain is EAGVAQSPRYKIIEKRQSVAFWCNPISGHATLYWYQQILGQGPKLLIQFQNNGVVDDSQLPKDRFSAERLKGVDSTLKIQPAKLEDSAVYLCASSLGTAEKQYFGPGTRLTVT.

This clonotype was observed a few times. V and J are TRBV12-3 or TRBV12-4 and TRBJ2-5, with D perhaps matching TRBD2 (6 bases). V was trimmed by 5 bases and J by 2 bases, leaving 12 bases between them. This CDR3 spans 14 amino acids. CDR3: CASSPRDWQETQYF. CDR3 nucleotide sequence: TGTGCCAGCAGTCCCCGGGACTGGCAAGAGACCCAGTACTTC.

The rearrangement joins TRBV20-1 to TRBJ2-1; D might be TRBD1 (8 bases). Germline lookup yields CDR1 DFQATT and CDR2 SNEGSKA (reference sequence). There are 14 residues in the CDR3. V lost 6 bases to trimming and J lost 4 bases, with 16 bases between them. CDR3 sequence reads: CSARGPSGYNEQFF. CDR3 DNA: TGCAGTGCCAGGGGGCCTAGCGGATACAATGAGCAGTTCTTC.

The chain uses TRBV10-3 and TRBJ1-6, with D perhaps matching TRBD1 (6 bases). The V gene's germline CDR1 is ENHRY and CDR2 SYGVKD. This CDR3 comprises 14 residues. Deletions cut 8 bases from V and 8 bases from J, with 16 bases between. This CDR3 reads CAIWETGLYSPLHF. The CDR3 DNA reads TGTGCCATCTGGGAGACAGGCCTATATTCACCCCTCCACTTT.

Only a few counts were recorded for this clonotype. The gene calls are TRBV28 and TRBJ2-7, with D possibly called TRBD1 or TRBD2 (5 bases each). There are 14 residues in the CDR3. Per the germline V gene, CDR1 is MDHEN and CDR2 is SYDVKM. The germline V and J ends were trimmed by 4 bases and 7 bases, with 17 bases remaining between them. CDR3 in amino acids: CASSYGTEYAEQYF. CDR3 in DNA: TGTGCCAGCAGTTATGGGACGGAGTATGCGGAGCAGTACTTC.

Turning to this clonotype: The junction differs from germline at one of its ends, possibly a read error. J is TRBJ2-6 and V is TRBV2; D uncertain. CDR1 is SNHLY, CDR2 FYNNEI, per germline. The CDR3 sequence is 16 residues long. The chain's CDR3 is CASREGGNVGANVLTF. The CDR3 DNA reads TGTGCCAGCAGGGAAGGCGGTAACGTCGGGGCCAACGTCCTGACTTTC.

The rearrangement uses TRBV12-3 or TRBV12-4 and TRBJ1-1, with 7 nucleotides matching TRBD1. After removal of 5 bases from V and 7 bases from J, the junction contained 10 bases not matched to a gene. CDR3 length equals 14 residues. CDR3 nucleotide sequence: TGTGCCAGCAGTCAGCTGACAGGGTCCTATGAAGCTTTCTTT. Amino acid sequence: CASSQLTGSYEAFF.

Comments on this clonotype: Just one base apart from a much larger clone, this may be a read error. The CDR3 nucleotides read TGCAGTGCTCCGAAGGACCGCGGGCTAGCCGAAAACATTCAGTACTTC. This encodes CSAPKDRGLAENIQYF. The chain recombines TRBV20-1 with TRBJ2-4, with D perhaps matching TRBD2 (5 bases). The CDR3 sequence is 16 residues long. CDR1 is DFQATT, CDR2 SNEGSKA, per germline (reference sequence).

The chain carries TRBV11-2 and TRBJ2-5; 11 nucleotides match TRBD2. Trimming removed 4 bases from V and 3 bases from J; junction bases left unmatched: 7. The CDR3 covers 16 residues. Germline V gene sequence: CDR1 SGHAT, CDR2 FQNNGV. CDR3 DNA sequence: TGTGCCAGCAGCTACTTAGCGGGGGGGTGGGAAGAGACCCAGTACTTC. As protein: CASSYLAGGWEETQYF.